Sequencing of this TCR beta chain was carried out in a study of monozygotic twins with cystic fibrosis. The CDR3 is 13 amino acids. V shed 8 bases and J shed 7 bases, with 12 bases lying between them. Germline CDR1 reads LNHDA; CDR2 reads SQIVND (reference sequence). Assay used: immunoSEQ multiplex PCR; TCRdb lists only in-frame clones, some missing. Altogether some 20,000 clones are present, approximately 90% being singletons, with the ten largest covering roughly 1.2%. Regarding this clone: The target antigen is unknown.

Study-level results: Co-twins had the most similar V usage for 13 of 16 pairs, J for 8. Monozygotic CF twin pairs shared significantly more nucleotide-identical clonotypes than unrelated CF individuals did. The repertoire was suggested to be naive-dominated, clonality median approximately 0.0093.

Sequenced: blood. V gene TRBV19 combines with J gene TRBJ1-6; no clear D gene. The receptor comes from a woman aged 30 to 39 with cystic fibrosis. CDR3 in DNA: TGTGCCAGTGGTAGGACCACGAATTCACCCCTCCACTTT. Amino acids: CASGRTTNSPLHF.